This T cell receptor (beta chain) was sequenced in a study of tumor-infiltrating lymphocytes in primary liver carcinoma (dated by TCRdb to 2016 to 2017). Background on the whole study: A few patients with histopathologically diagnosed primary liver carcinoma underwent surgical resection in China between late 2015 and 2016. Repertoires from technical replicates were highly reproducible, with mean shared-clone rates roughly 0.87 and correlation coefficients above 0.98. For each liver tumor, the study sampled five regions along with adjacent normal tissue and blood, and applied TCRbeta repertoire sequencing, expression microarrays and whole-exome sequencing. The five patients, three men and two women aged 30 to 69 years, had hepatocellular carcinoma (four) or combined HCC and intrahepatic cholangiocarcinoma (one). Each sample produced about 3.5 to 8 million productive TCRbeta reads, and read depth showed no significant difference between tissue types. A total of 35 specimens from 5 patients underwent TCRbeta repertoire sequencing, comprising some 25 tumor regions, 5 adjacent noncancerous liver tissues and 5 peripheral blood samples. Tumors of the five patients were stage T1-T3 N0M0 with maximum diameters of 4.2 to 10 cm.

The CDR3 measures 15 amino acids from cysteine to phenylalanine. Kept here is only the CDR3 DNA, which spans 45 bases and is read in frame from base 1. A distance of 14 bases separates the germline ends of V and J, which lose 4 bases and 3 bases respectively. The germline V gene gives CDR1 as ENHRY and CDR2 as SYGVKD. On the study overall, not on this receptor specifically: Pairs of tumor regions showed greater repertoire overlap (mean around 35%) than tumor-adjacent pairs (about 17%) or tumor-blood pairs (roughly 15%), which is consistent with antigen-driven expansion. Bulk unsorted samples precluded comparing CD4+ and CD8+ T cell repertoires. The study included only a handful of patients, and the authors note findings should be validated in a larger study. Because only the TCR beta chain was sequenced and unpaired alpha chains were not captured, true repertoire diversity is likely underestimated. A significantly larger repertoire fraction was made up by the top 250 clones in tumors than in blood (p = 0.039).

As regards this clonotype: Its antigen is not yet known. Base-call qualities are not available, and no considerably larger clone is one nucleotide away.

TCRbeta-specific cDNA was reverse-transcribed from approximately 460 ng total RNA using a constant-region primer and ProtoScript II reverse transcriptase. Construction of the TCRbeta libraries relied on three nested rounds of multiplex PCR, following a slightly modified ARM-PCR procedure. Each of the first two PCR rounds ran for 9 to 11 cycles using multiplex TRBV1-TRBV30 forward primers together with a Cbeta reverse primer. Sample barcodes and Illumina adapters were added in a final 25-cycle PCR with Deep VentR polymerase. Amplicons of 200-500 bp were gel-purified with a QIAquick gel extraction kit before sequencing. An Illumina HiSeq 2500 was used to sequence the TCRbeta amplicons with 250-bp paired-end reads. Regarding the original processing steps: To recover full CDR3 sequences, reads were quality-trimmed using Trimmomatic v0.33 and paired reads were then merged using FLASH v1.2.11. V, D and J germline segments were assigned to the rearranged TCRbeta sequences by MiGEC v1.2.1b. Clonotype statistics and Shannon-Wiener diversity indices were computed with VDJtools v1.0.0. To reduce sampling bias, subsequent analyses other than the diversity analysis used only the 250 most abundant clonotypes in each sample. The public reads were quality trimmed at Q25 with fastp and then assembled into clones with MiXCR by TCRdb, keeping productive beta chains. Entries that share a CDR3 protein sequence are merged under the most common genes and DNA. What appears here as the V and J calls and clone size reflects TCRdb's work, not the paper's. The sample table holds hundreds of thousands of distinct CDR3 sequences, of which 45% to 70% were seen once. Clones ranked in the top ten supply about a sixth of the sample.

Blood RNA was extracted from unsorted whole blood with TRIzol reagent; germline DNA came from the DNeasy Blood & Tissue kit. At the time of sampling, the patients were treatment-naive and had chronic HBV infection. About 3.7 milliliters of peripheral blood were collected into K2EDTA tubes before surgery. Input material: peripheral blood. The V and J segments used are TRBV10-3 and TRBJ2-3; the D gene cannot be resolved beyond TRBD1 or TRBD2, each matching 5 bases. The sequence derives from a woman aged 25 to 39 with primary liver carcinoma and hepatitis B virus infection. CDR3 protein: CAISGGQGVTDTQYF. At the DNA level, the sequence is TGTGCCATCAGTGGAGGGCAGGGAGTAACAGATACGCAGTATTTT.